Detailed here is one TCR beta chain. Its cognate antigen is unknown. These data are taken from a study of primary melanoma T cells and metastatic recurrence. Regarding the study as a whole: Adding T-cell fraction to thickness reportedly best improved survival prediction. Independent of thickness, ulceration, mitotic rate and age, T-cell fraction reportedly predicted outcome. Melanomas with T-cell fraction above 20% appeared to have better outcomes.

The patients had surgically resected primary melanoma at risk of metastatic recurrence. Sequenced by immunoSEQ multiplex PCR; TCRdb stores in-frame clones only, minus some. This sample's clone table lists approximately 39 clones. This CDR3 comprises 19 residues. Germline trimming cut 3 bases from V and 2 bases from J; bases unmatched to any gene: 19. Germline V gene data show CDR1 as KGHSH and CDR2 as LQKENI. The J gene is TRBJ2-7, the V gene TRBV18; TRBD1 matches at 7 bases. The sample consisted of melanoma tumor tissue. This TCR was sampled from a human donor with melanoma. CDR3 protein: CASSPTLQGPGQRPYEQYF. CDR3 DNA: TGTGCCAGCTCACCTACACTACAAGGACCGGGACAGAGACCCTACGAGCAGTACTTC.